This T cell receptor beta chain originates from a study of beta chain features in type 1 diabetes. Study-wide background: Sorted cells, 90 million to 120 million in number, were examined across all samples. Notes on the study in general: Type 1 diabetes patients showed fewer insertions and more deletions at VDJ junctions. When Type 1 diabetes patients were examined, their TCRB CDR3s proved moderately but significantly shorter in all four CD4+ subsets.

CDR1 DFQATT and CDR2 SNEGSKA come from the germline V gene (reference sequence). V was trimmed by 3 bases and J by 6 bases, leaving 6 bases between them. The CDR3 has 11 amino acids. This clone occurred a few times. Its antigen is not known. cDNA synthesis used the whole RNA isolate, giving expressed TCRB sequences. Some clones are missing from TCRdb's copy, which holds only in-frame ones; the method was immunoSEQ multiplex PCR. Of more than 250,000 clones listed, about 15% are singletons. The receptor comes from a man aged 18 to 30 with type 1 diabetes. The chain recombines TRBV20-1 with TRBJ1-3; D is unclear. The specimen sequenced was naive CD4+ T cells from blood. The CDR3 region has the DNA TGCAGTGCTAGGTCACAAAACACCATATATTTT. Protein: CSARSQNTIYF.